This T cell receptor (beta chain) derives from a study of T cells and copy number aberrations in small-cell lung cancer. The V gene's germline CDR1 is SGHTA and CDR2 FQGNSA. The ends were cut back, 1 base at V and 7 bases at J, with 10 bases in the middle. The CDR3 is 13 amino acids. Here immunoSEQ multiplex PCR was the method, and the copy in TCRdb shows in-frame clones only, minus some. The sample holds over a thousand clones; around 85% are singletons and the top ten take about 4.2%. The specimen was tumor tissue. The chain carries TRBV7-2 and TRBJ1-1; the D is unclear. This sequence originates from a man aged 60 to 75 with small cell lung cancer. The CDR3 is CASSLGRWVEAFF. The DNA of the CDR3 is TGTGCCAGCAGCTTAGGACGGTGGGTTGAAGCTTTCTTT.